This T cell receptor (beta chain) originates from a study of blood T cell repertoires in COVID-19. Generated by immunoSEQ multiplex PCR, the TCRdb table keeps only in-frame clones and is missing some. Of 26,000 or so clones in the sample, around 92% were seen once. Germline loops: CDR1 SGHAT, CDR2 FQNNGV. With 6 bases clipped from V and 7 bases from J, the junction kept 7 bases outside the gene matches. CDR3 length equals 13 residues. The sample was peripheral blood. The source of this sequence is a human donor in a cohort sampled during active COVID-19. This chain connects TRBV11-2 to TRBJ2-5; 8 bases are shared with TRBD2. CDR3 coding DNA: TGTGCCAGCAGGCCGACTAGCGTCGGGACCCAGTACTTC. As protein: CASRPTSVGTQYF.